The 5 T cell receptor beta chains in this list originate from one sample, sequenced in a study of human T cells and chemical hapten exposure (dated by TCRdb to 2020 to 2023). This specimen's time point label, per the study, means: pre-sensitization, week 0. This sample's treatment or condition label indicates: therapeutic diphenylcyclopropenone sensitization with weekly scalp DPC. The receptor library was made with RACE. The reads were generated on a NextSeq 500. Using fastp at Q25 and MiXCR, TCRdb reprocessed the public reads and kept productive beta chains. Rows matching on CDR3 protein sequence are summarized as one entry with the most common DNA and genes. The sample records tens of thousands of distinct CDR3 sequences, 14% of which are singletons. The ten largest clones represent about 4.6% of the sample. Sequenced material: whole blood, taken in connection with sensitization to the hapten diphenylcyclopropenone (DPC). The source of these receptors is a woman between 45 and 60 years old with alopecia areata. Some clones in this sample may be carry-over from other donors' samples.

The genes are TRBV7-9 and TRBJ2-2; 9 bases fit TRBD1. CDR1 SEHNR and CDR2 FQNEAQ come from the germline V gene (reference sequence). The trim removed 6 bases at V and 5 bases at J, leaving 13 bases unmatched. This CDR3 has 17 residues. The CDR3 DNA sequence: TGTGCCAGCAGTTCGACCACAGGGGGCGCGAGAACCGGGGAGCTGTTTTTT. This gives the protein CASSSTTGGARTGELFF.

The rearrangement links TRBV7-9 to TRBJ2-5; D call uncertain. This CDR3 region has 12 residues. The germline CDR1 and CDR2 sequences are SEHNR and FQNEAQ (reference sequence). Trimming pared 5 bases from V and 0 bases from J, leaving 4 bases between. For the CDR3, the DNA is TGTGCCAGCAGCAAAGACCAAGAGACCCAGTACTTC. Its translation is CASSKDQETQYF.

This clonotype occurred a few times. V is TRBV20-1 and J is TRBJ2-3, with D unresolved. V was shortened by 5 bases and J by 2 bases, with 14 bases between the two germline ends. The CDR3 is 14 amino acids. CDR1 DFQATT and CDR2 SNEGSKA come from the germline V gene (reference sequence). DNA for the CDR3: TGCAGTGCTGAGACTGGGATCTCCACAGATACGCAGTATTTT. It encodes CSAETGISTDTQYF.

At least ten counts were recorded for this clonotype. V usage is TRBV24-1 and J usage is TRBJ2-1; the match to TRBD2 covers 14 bases. V dropped 2 bases and J dropped 8; count of bases not matched to a gene: 4. Germline V lookup: CDR1 KGHDR, CDR2 SFDVKD. The CDR3 is made up of 16 amino acids. The CDR3 here is CATSDWGTSGSDEQFF. As DNA, the CDR3 is TGTGCCACCAGTGATTGGGGGACTAGCGGGAGCGATGAGCAGTTCTTC.

A note on this clonotype: One junction end disagrees with the germline gene, perhaps due to a read error. This sequence joins TRBV20-1 and TRBJ2-7, with 12 bases aligning to TRBD2. The CDR3 covers 15 residues. Germline V CDR1 and CDR2: DFQATT, SNEGSKA (reference sequence). DNA of the CDR3: TGCAGTGCGAAACTAGCGGGGGGAGCCTCCTTCGAGCAGTACTTC. Its protein is CSAKLAGGASFEQYF.